Sequencing of this TCR beta chain was carried out in a study of cytomegalovirus exposure and HLA in healthy donors. Points on this clone: Its cognate antigen is unknown. At one end, the junction sequence differs from germline, possibly due to a read error.

This PCR relied on a set of 60 Vbeta primers and 13 Jbeta primers. Clones were read by immunoSEQ multiplex PCR, and TCRdb kept only the in-frame ones, dropping some. The sample lists 95,000 to 150,000 clones, approximately 77% occurring once. Study-wide results and limits: By a later analysis, the bulk of CMV-associated TCR beta chains appeared HLA-restricted.

The CDR3 loop spans 15 amino acids. Germline V gene data show CDR1 as SEHNR and CDR2 as FQNEAQ (reference sequence). This clonotype was obtained from a man younger than 35 in good health and CMV-seronegative. The chain carries TRBV7-9 and TRBJ1-2; D not certain. Source material: PBMCs. CDR3 in amino acids: CSSSLAHTESYGYTF. CDR3 coding DNA: TGTTCCAGCAGCTTAGCGCATACTGAGTCTTATGGCTACACCTTC.